The 24 T cell receptor beta chains in this list originate from one sample, sequenced in a study of T-cell reconstitution after alpha-beta-depleted transplantation in children. Unique molecular identifiers were used in preparing the TCRbeta library. TCRdb reprocessed the PCR reads with MiXCR, giving one entry per CDR3 protein. The table has roughly 250,000 distinct CDR3 sequences, less than 9% seen once. The material sequenced was PBMCs, mostly from graft donor cells, taken 180 days after TCRalphabeta/CD19-depleted stem cell transplant. These receptors were obtained from a male patient younger than 18 who had a stem cell transplant for acute lymphoblastic leukemia, so the T cells may come from the graft donor.

The table lists this clonotype with many counts. This chain uses TRBV7-2 with TRBJ2-1; perhaps TRBD1 as D (5 bases). The CDR3 covers 15 residues. CDR1 SGHTA and CDR2 FQGNSA come from the germline V gene. Trimming took off 5 bases at V and 9 bases at J, with 20 bases between the two ends. This CDR3 reads CASSPQGGAWGEQFF. For the CDR3, the DNA is TGTGCCAGCAGCCCGCAAGGTGGGGCCTGGGGTGAGCAGTTCTTC.

The chain uses TRBV12-3 or TRBV12-4 and TRBJ2-1; D is possibly TRBD2 (5 bases). CDR3 length: 16 residues. V lost 2 bases and J 3 bases, leaving 14 bases between the germline ends. The CDR3 region is CASSLRADSIYNEQFF. CDR3 coding DNA: TGTGCCAGCAGTTTACGGGCGGACTCGATCTACAATGAGCAGTTCTTC.

This clonotype was observed many times. The chain joins TRBV9 to TRBJ2-1; the D is unclear. CDR3 length: 15 residues. Germline CDR1 is SGDLS and CDR2 is YYNGEE. Trimming stripped 0 bases from V and 0 bases from J, with 7 bases between. CDR3 coding DNA: TGTGCCAGCAGCGTAGAAATAAGCTCCTACAATGAGCAGTTCTTC. It specifies CASSVEISSYNEQFF.

This clonotype was counted many times. J is TRBJ2-3 and V is TRBV6-5, with TRBD2 as a possible D gene (5 bases). V gave up 6 bases and J gave up 6 bases, with 22 bases separating them. The germline CDR1 and CDR2 sequences are MNHEY and SVGAGI. The CDR3 contains 16 residues. CDR3 sequence (DNA): TGTGCCAGCAGCCCCGCTGGGCTAGCAGTTTCGGATACGCAGTATTTT. Encoded protein: CASSPAGLAVSDTQYF.

There are many counts of this clonotype. V usage is TRBV20-1 and J usage is TRBJ1-6; D gene unclear. The CDR3 contains 13 residues. V lost 8 bases to trimming and J lost 6 bases, with 14 bases between them. Germline CDR1 DFQATT, CDR2 SNEGSKA (reference sequence). The CDR3 DNA sequence: TGCAGTAAGCATGGGAGTTTTAATTCACCCCTCCACTTT. This translates into CSKHGSFNSPLHF.

This clonotype was detected ten times or more. V gene TRBV6-1 combines with J gene TRBJ2-7; 7 bases are shared with TRBD1. This CDR3 has 14 residues. The ends lost 6 bases at V and 7 bases at J; junction bases unmatched: 12. Germline assignment: CDR1 MNHNS and CDR2 SASEGT. CDR3 sequence (DNA): TGTGCCAGCAGCCGCCCTCAAGAACAGGGGGAGCAGTACTTC. Its protein is CASSRPQEQGEQYF.

This clonotype was found a few times. The CDR3 loop reads CASSRDNREGTTNEKLFF. The CDR3 DNA reads as TGTGCCAGCAGCCGAGACAACAGGGAAGGCACAACTAATGAAAAACTGTTTTTT. The chain couples TRBV11-2 to TRBJ1-4, with TRBD1 as a possible D gene (6 bases). The CDR3 contains 18 residues. Trimming removed 5 bases at V and 0 bases at J, with 19 bases between. CDR1 is SGHAT, CDR2 FQNNGV, per germline.

This clonotype was recorded at least ten times. The CDR3 loop is CASSLRGINEQFF. In DNA form, the CDR3 reads TGTGCCAGCAGTTTGCGAGGGATCAATGAGCAGTTCTTC. V usage is TRBV28 and J usage is TRBJ2-1, with D maybe TRBD2 (5 bases). Germline lookup yields CDR1 MDHEN and CDR2 SYDVKM. The V gene lost 3 bases and the J gene lost 6 bases, with 9 bases spanning the gap. There are 13 residues in the CDR3.

The table lists this clonotype with many counts. The V gene is TRBV29-1, the J gene TRBJ2-1; D is possibly TRBD1 or TRBD2 (5 bases each). The ends were cut back, 4 bases at V and 0 bases at J, with 13 bases in the middle. The CDR3 is 15 amino acids. The V gene's germline CDR1 is SQVTM and CDR2 ANQGSEA. CDR3 sequence (DNA): TGCAGCGTTGGAGGGGAAGGTAGCTCCTACAATGAGCAGTTCTTC. Residues: CSVGGEGSSYNEQFF.

This clonotype was detected ten times or more. The chain uses TRBV29-1 and TRBJ2-5; TRBD2 matches at 10 bases. The germline V gene encodes CDR1 SQVTM and CDR2 ANQGSEA. The CDR3 contains 15 residues. V shed 0 bases and J 5 bases; nucleotides not matched to a gene: 6. The CDR3 is CSVEDTLAGTETQYF. The CDR3 nucleotides are TGCAGCGTTGAAGATACACTAGCGGGAACGGAGACCCAGTACTTC.

This clonotype showed up many times. The genes are TRBV25-1 and TRBJ2-5; D remains ambiguous. Germline V gene lookup returns CDR1 MGHDK and CDR2 SYGVNS. V was clipped by 5 bases and J by 6 bases, with 10 bases between them. CDR3 length equals 12 residues. CDR3 sequence reads: CASSYGAKTQYF. For the CDR3, the DNA is TGTGCCAGCAGTTATGGTGCAAAGACCCAGTACTTC.

This clonotype was picked up many times. The rearrangement links TRBV12-3 or TRBV12-4 to TRBJ2-5; D may be TRBD1 or TRBD2 (5 bases each). The V gene lost 2 bases and the J gene lost 1 base, with 8 bases spanning the gap. The CDR3 runs 14 residues. The CDR3 is CASSLRGAQETQYF. The CDR3 DNA reads as TGTGCCAGCAGTTTAAGAGGGGCCCAAGAGACCCAGTACTTC.

This clonotype was picked up many times. The V and J genes are TRBV12-3 or TRBV12-4 and TRBJ2-7; D may correspond to TRBD1 or TRBD2 (5 bases each). V was cut by 4 bases and J by 2 bases, with 12 bases left in between. The CDR3 runs 14 residues. CDR3 protein: CASSWGKGPYEQYF. CDR3 nucleotide sequence: TGTGCCAGCAGTTGGGGGAAAGGGCCCTACGAGCAGTACTTC.

The table lists this clonotype with many counts. The gene calls are TRBV7-9 and TRBJ2-7; D may be TRBD1 or TRBD2 (6 bases each). With 3 bases removed from V and 3 bases from J, the gap between germline ends came to 9 bases. The CDR3 has 13 residues. The germline V gene has CDR1 SEHNR and CDR2 FQNEAQ (reference sequence). The CDR3 is CASSFGGYYEQYF. CDR3 bases: TGTGCCAGCAGCTTCGGGGGCTACTACGAGCAGTACTTC.

This clonotype was seen many times. The chain employs TRBV7-2 and TRBJ1-1; tentative D call: TRBD1 (5 bases). V lost 3 bases and J lost 2, with 16 bases in between. Germline CDR1 SGHTA, CDR2 FQGNSA. There are 16 residues in the CDR3. The CDR3 reads CASSFLGEIINTEAFF. CDR3 nucleotides: TGTGCCAGCAGCTTTCTGGGGGAGATCATAAACACTGAAGCTTTCTTT. Using reference TRBV7-2 and TRBJ1-1 for the parts outside the CDR3, the full variable domain is GAGVSQSPSNKVTEKGKDVELRCDPISGHTALYWYRQSLGQGLEFLIYFQGNSAPDKSGLPSDRFSAERTGGSVSTLTIQRTQQEDSAVYLCASSFLGEIINTEAFFGQGTRLTVV.

At least ten counts were recorded for this clonotype. The chain employs TRBV5-1 and TRBJ2-5, with D perhaps matching TRBD2 (5 bases). The V gene lost 6 bases and the J gene lost 1 base, with 10 bases spanning the gap. CDR3 length: 13 amino acids. From germline, CDR1 is SGHRS and CDR2 YFSETQ. The CDR3 spells CASTAGLQETQYF. CDR3 DNA sequence: TGCGCCAGCACTGCGGGCCTCCAAGAGACCCAGTACTTC.

This clonotype was detected ten times or more. This chain connects TRBV6-1 to TRBJ1-1; possible D gene TRBD1, 5 bases. Trimming took 1 base from V and 11 from J, leaving 14 bases between them. Germline V gene sequence: CDR1 MNHNS, CDR2 SASEGT. This CDR3 has 13 amino acids. DNA for the CDR3: TGTGCCAGCAGTGAAGTTCGGGGGTTGTGGGCTTTCTTT. Protein sequence: CASSEVRGLWAFF.

This clonotype has at least ten counts. The V call is TRBV12-3 or TRBV12-4, the J call TRBJ2-3; 8 bases line up with TRBD2. Trimming cost V 3 bases and J 4 bases; bases outside gene matches: 6. The length of the CDR3 is 15 residues. CDR3 protein: CASSFPAGAADTQYF. For the CDR3, the DNA is TGTGCCAGCAGTTTCCCAGCGGGAGCTGCAGATACGCAGTATTTT.

At least ten counts were recorded for this clonotype. The chain joins TRBV28 to TRBJ1-1, with a tentative D call TRBD1 (5 bases). The CDR3 has 19 amino acids. Trimming pared 0 bases from V and 3 bases from J, leaving 23 bases between. CDR1 MDHEN and CDR2 SYDVKM come from the germline V gene. The CDR3 spells CASSLWKPGTPPGDTEAFF. CDR3 nucleotides: TGTGCCAGCAGTTTATGGAAACCTGGGACCCCTCCGGGGGACACTGAAGCTTTCTTT.

This clonotype was counted at least ten times. The gene calls are TRBV20-1 and TRBJ2-3; TRBD2 matches 7 bases. The CDR3 totals 16 residues. Germline V gene data show CDR1 as DFQATT and CDR2 as SNEGSKA (reference sequence). V dropped 0 bases and J dropped 1; count of bases not matched to a gene: 7. In DNA form, the CDR3 reads TGCAGTGCTAGAGAGAGAGGGACTACCCGCACAGATACGCAGTATTTT. Encoded protein: CSARERGTTRTDTQYF.

This clonotype occurred many times. The CDR3 nucleotides read TGCGCCAGCAGCCTTCGACTAGCGGGAGCCCACGACAATGAGCAGTTCTTC. Protein product: CASSLRLAGAHDNEQFF. The rearrangement links TRBV5-1 to TRBJ2-1; 12 bases agree with TRBD2. The V gene end was trimmed by 4 bases and the J gene end by 5 bases; junction bases not matched to a gene: 10. The CDR3 spans 17 residues. The germline CDR1 and CDR2 sequences are SGHRS and YFSETQ. Using reference TRBV5-1 and TRBJ2-1 for the parts outside the CDR3, the full variable domain is KAGVTQTPRYLIKTRGQQVTLSCSPISGHRSVSWYQQTPGQGLQFLFEYFSETQRNKGNFPGRFSGRQFSNSRSEMNVSTLELGDSALYLCASSLRLAGAHDNEQFFGPGTRLTVL.

This clonotype has ten or more counts. The chain combines TRBV7-9 with TRBJ1-1; D unresolved. The V end was cut by 2 bases, the J end by 1 base, with 11 bases between. CDR3 length equals 15 residues. CDR1 and CDR2 from the germline V gene are SEHNR and FQNEAQ (reference sequence). The CDR3 DNA reads as TGTGCCAGCAGCTTATTGATCTTAGGGAACACTGAAGCTTTCTTT. Translation gives CASSLLILGNTEAFF.

This clonotype was seen many times. The CDR3 sequence is CASSVGGPNTEAFF. The DNA for the CDR3 is TGTGCCAGCAGTGTTGGAGGGCCGAACACTGAAGCTTTCTTT. The chain employs TRBV6-1 and TRBJ1-1, with no clear D. The CDR3 has 14 residues. CDR1 and CDR2 from the germline V gene are MNHNS and SASEGT. V was clipped by 4 bases and J by 1 base, with 10 bases between them.

This clonotype came up many times. The gene calls are TRBV3-1 and TRBJ2-1; a weak D match, TRBD2 (6 bases). This CDR3 is 15 amino acids long. V was pared by 7 bases and J by 1 base, with 14 bases between. Germline-derived CDR1 and CDR2 are LGHDT and YNNKEL (reference sequence). Written as DNA, the CDR3 is TGTGCCAGCACCCCCCACGGGAGATCCTACAATGAGCAGTTCTTC. Its protein is CASTPHGRSYNEQFF.